The T cell receptor beta chain described here comes from a study of Ad26.COV2.S vaccination and SARS-CoV-2 variants. The treatment denotes: roughly 20 received Ad26.COV2.S at low or high dose, single or two shots; about 5 received placebo; per-sample allocation not given. Samples analyzed were those drawn on day 63 after the first vaccine or placebo injection. Study-wide results and caveats: Spike-specific TCR breadth was greater in vaccine than placebo recipients.

V lost 5 bases and J 4 bases, leaving 17 bases between the germline ends. CDR3 length equals 15 residues. Germline V gives CDR1 SGHTA, CDR2 FQGNSA. Profiled with immunoSEQ multiplex PCR; TCRdb holds only in-frame clones, not every one. Of about 400,000 clones listed, less than 90% are singletons. Concerning this clone itself: Its cognate antigen is unknown.

The chain is built from TRBV7-2 and TRBJ2-5; D not certain. The receptor was isolated from a person aged 18-65 years who received the Ad26.COV2.S COVID-19 vaccine or a placebo. The source material was peripheral blood, sampled in a trial of Ad26.COV2.S vaccine versus placebo. The CDR3 is CASSQLSSARETQYF. The CDR3, as DNA: TGTGCCAGCAGCCAGCTCTCGAGTGCAAGAGAGACCCAGTACTTC. The full variable domain, rest sourced from reference TRBV7-2 and TRBJ2-5, is GAGVSQSPSNKVTEKGKDVELRCDPISGHTALYWYRQSLGQGLEFLIYFQGNSAPDKSGLPSDRFSAERTGGSVSTLTIQRTQQEDSAVYLCASSQLSSARETQYFGPGTRLLVL.